The source of this TCR beta chain is a study of blood T cell repertoires in COVID-19. Seattle cases were enrolled at active infection and followed longitudinally. The CDR3 has 18 amino acids. V trimming: 3 bases; J trimming: 0 bases; junction bases outside the gene matches: 7. Germline V gene lookup returns CDR1 MGHRA and CDR2 YSYEKL. Profiling relied on immunoSEQ multiplex PCR, and the TCRdb table lists in-frame clones only, not all of them. The sample consists of approximately 120,000 clones, 81% of them appearing once. The TCR comes from a man aged 25 to 40 with COVID-19, enrolled during active disease. Sequencing was done on a sample of peripheral blood. The V call is TRBV4-1, the J call TRBJ2-6; 8 bases fit TRBD1. CDR3 in DNA: TGCGCCAGCAGCCATGCTCAGGGGGCGCTCTCTGGGGCCAACGTCCTGACTTTC. Its protein is CASSHAQGALSGANVLTF.